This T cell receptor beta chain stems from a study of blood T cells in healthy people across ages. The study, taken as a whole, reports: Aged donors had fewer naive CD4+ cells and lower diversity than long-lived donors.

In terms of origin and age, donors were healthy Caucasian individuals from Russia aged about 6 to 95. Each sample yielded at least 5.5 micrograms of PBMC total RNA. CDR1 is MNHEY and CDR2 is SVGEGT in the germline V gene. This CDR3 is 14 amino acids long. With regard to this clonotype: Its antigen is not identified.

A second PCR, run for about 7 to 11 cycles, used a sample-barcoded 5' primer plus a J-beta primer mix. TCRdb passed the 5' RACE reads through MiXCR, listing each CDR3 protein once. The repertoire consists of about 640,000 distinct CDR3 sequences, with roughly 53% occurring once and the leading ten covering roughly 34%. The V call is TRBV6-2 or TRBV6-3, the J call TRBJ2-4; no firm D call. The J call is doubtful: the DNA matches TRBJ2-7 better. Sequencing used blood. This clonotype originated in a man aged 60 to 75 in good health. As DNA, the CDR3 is TGTGCCAGCAGTTACCAAATCCAACTCAGCGAGCAGTACTTC. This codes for CASSYQIQLSEQYF.